This T cell receptor beta chain was profiled in a study of T cells in Graves' hyperthyroidism and ophthalmopathy (dated by TCRdb to 2018 to 2020). Background for the entire study: Peripheral blood was collected at initial diagnosis, before any treatment. The roughly 90 discovery patients were divided at random into training and test sets in a 7:3 ratio. Once sampling was done, hyperthyroidism patients were given methimazole at a starting dose of 30 mg daily, whereas ophthalmopathy patients were given high-dose intravenous methylprednisolone. The study also compared thyroid tissue and blood T-cell repertoires from 6 or 7 Graves' hyperthyroidism patients. The paper describes TCR Vbeta CDR3 sequencing of around 140 peripheral blood samples, made up of 43 ophthalmopathy patients, approximately 73 hyperthyroidism patients and 17 progressor patients. Prospective prediction of ophthalmopathy was tested in an independent validation cohort of 18 to 20 hyperthyroidism patients and 17 patients who later progressed to ophthalmopathy. To identify distinguishing TCR V-J signatures, a discovery cohort of 90 to 100 patients was used, comprising 43 with Graves' ophthalmopathy and 55 to 65 with stable Graves' hyperthyroidism. The investigation overall reported the following: Most expanded thyroid clonotypes (frequency above 0.001) were also found in blood, which suggests that blood repertoires may mirror thyroid immune responses. No statistical method was used to set the sample size in advance, and investigators knew the group allocation. In validation, the model predicted progression to ophthalmopathy with approximately 70% sensitivity and less than 75% specificity, a median of 6.5 months before onset. In cross-validation, a model built on a 13 V-J signature told ophthalmopathy apart from stable hyperthyroidism with 87.88% sensitivity and 81% to 82% specificity, and in testing the same model reached 80%/75%.

The TCR beta CDR3 regions were amplified from RNA transcripts. The TCR CDR3 was subjected to a first round of RT-PCR using the HTBI primer set and the Qiagen OneStep RT-PCR kit. Libraries were constructed in a second round of multiplex PCR, after which size selection and purification were performed. Paired-end sequencing of the libraries was performed with 100 bp reads on an Illumina HiSeq2000. Per the authors' processing: SOAPnuke was used to process the raw data, throwing out any read that contained adapters or uncalled bases, had a mean Phred below 15, or lacked an exact constant-primer or identifier match. COPE v1.2.5 was used to merge the high-quality paired reads, and each unique nucleotide sequence was defined as a clonotype. MiTCR v1.1 was used to align the clonotypes against IMGT TRBV, TRBD and TRBJ reference segments. Analysis was restricted to V-J combinations with a frequency above 0.0001, which covered roughly 99% of repertoires. A TCS score was defined as the ratio of F50 (clonal expansion) to E x V (chaos), with BLOSUM62-based TCRdist applied between CDR3 peptides within each V-J. Welch's t-statistics and random forest reduced fewer than 600 V-J features to around 14, which were used in a naive Bayes classifier (R e1071). TCRdb took the public reads, trimmed them with fastp at Q25, ran MiXCR for clone calling and kept in-frame beta chains. CDR3 protein sequences are deduplicated, and each keeps its most common genes and DNA. It is TCRdb's table, rather than the study itself, that gives the V and J calls and clone size. The sample records 350,000 to 500,000 distinct CDR3 sequences, roughly 15% of which are singletons. The ten largest clones take up about 5% of the sample.

As regards this clonotype: Its antigen remains unidentified. Base qualities are not recorded, but no much larger clone differs from it by a single base.

The CDR3 spans 15 residues, from the cysteine through the phenylalanine. The retained sequence is limited to the CDR3, 45 bases, with the frame set at the first base. V gives up 5 bases and J gives up 3 bases, and the segment between their germline ends measures 13 bases. CDR1 MDHEN and CDR2 SYDVKM were looked up in the germline V gene. A patient counted as having stable Graves' hyperthyroidism if no progression to ophthalmopathy occurred over 18 months of follow-up. The hyperthyroidism patients were between 18 and 65 years old and newly diagnosed, with a disease duration of less than 2 months. Exclusion was applied to patients with uncontrolled infections, other autoimmune diseases, pregnancy or lactation. Diagnoses were established on the basis of clinical symptoms, serum thyroxine and TRAb, thyroid ultrasound, and orbital computed tomography. PBMCs were separated from approximately 10 ml of fresh peripheral blood using Ficoll-Paque density gradient centrifugation. Total RNA was extracted with Trizol reagent, and quality was checked on an Agilent 2100 Bioanalyzer.

The chain is encoded by TRBV28 joined to TRBJ1-4, with no confidently assigned D gene. The sequenced sample consisted of blood. The TCR sequence derives from a woman between 18 and 30 years old with Graves' hyperthyroidism. In nucleotide form, the sequence is TGTGCCAGCAGTAAGACCACCACTGCTAATGAAAAACTGTTTTTT. This is translated as CASSKTTTANEKLFF. The reference TRBV28 and TRBJ1-4 proteins fill in what lies around the CDR3, so the full variable domain reads DVKVTQSSRYLVKRTGEKVFLECVQDMDHENMFWYRQDPGLGLRLIYFSYDVKMKEKGDIPEGYSVSREKKERFSLILESASTNQTSMYLCASSKTTTANEKLFFGSGTQLSVL.